This T cell receptor beta chain was sequenced in a study of cytomegalovirus exposure and HLA in healthy donors (dated by TCRdb to 2016 to 2017). Study-wide context: An earlier analysis of several hundred of the donors reported 250 to 300 Gb of sequence data and 95 million to 140 million unique TCR beta sequences obtained from about 179 million T cells. An early release that covered some 630 HLA-typed donors contained about 290 gigabases of sequencing data and 65 million to 100 million unique TCR sequences. All discovery cohort repertoires had been generated using a single sequencing platform. In an earlier analysis of roughly 540 of the donors, high-throughput TCR beta sequencing was used to judge whether each TCR beta V gene segment behaved as functional or pseudogenic. About five DR-DQ haplotypes were treated as single units for association and clustering because of strong linkage in the cohort. To predict cytomegalovirus infection status, the study combined high-throughput TCR immunosequencing, statistical association of individual TCRs with disease status, and machine learning. On average, roughly 250,000 unique TCR beta nucleotide sequences were sequenced per donor among a few hundred genotyped donors of the cohort, with 15% to 20% of those sequences being non-productive. The later analysis used no new phenotypic data to find candidate immune exposures, relying instead on TCR beta sequences and their occurrence across donors. Of the approximately 400 genotyped donors, about 80% fell in the genetic ancestry cluster associated with self-reported Caucasian donors. The study used immunosequencing to profile the T cell repertoires of 666 subjects and linked those repertoires to cytomegalovirus serostatus. HLA typing included class I and class II loci at four-digit resolution. The study was designed to test whether signatures of past pathogen exposure could be identified by cataloging public T cell receptors. In a later analysis, previously published TCR beta repertoires from more than 500 donors were re-analyzed and high-resolution HLA genotyping was added so that TCR occurrence patterns could be studied. Typing coverage differed by locus: A, B, C, DRB1 and DQB1 were typed in about 620-630 donors, DQA1 in around 500, DPA1 in around 580, and DPB1 in roughly 450. In a later genetic analysis, genome-wide SNP genotypes for about three fifths of the roughly 670 donors were used, and that subset was treated as a discovery cohort. A separate validation cohort of approximately 130 different subjects was used in addition to the approximately 700-subject first cohort. Donor age, sex, ethnicity and CMV serostatus were compiled together with the repertoire data.

The cohort was made up of approximately 670 healthy bone marrow donors. Cohort members were all nominally healthy when sampled, although unrecorded immune exposures were likely present. The donor was CMV seropositive and belonged to the group of about 290 seropositive cohort members. Every donor gave a peripheral blood sample, and the peripheral blood mononuclear cells from that sample were used for TCR beta sequencing. Genomic DNA extraction from the blood cell samples was performed with the Qiagen DNeasy Blood Extraction Kit. The CDR1 and CDR2 encoded by the germline V gene are ENHRY and SYGVKD. Taken from cysteine to phenylalanine, the CDR3 has 19 residues. Here the CDR3 DNA is all that survives: 57 bases in frame from base 1. The germline V end is reduced by 6 bases and the J end by 6 bases; junction bases left unmatched: 20. This clone was found a few times. Its antigen is still unknown. Base qualities are not provided; no much larger clone lies one nucleotide away.

Libraries were made using the immunoSEQ multiplex PCR assay. The multiplex PCR relied on a mix of 60 forward primers for TCR Vbeta segments and 13 reverse primers for TCR Jbeta segments. A multiplex PCR assay on genomic DNA amplified the CDR3 region of rearranged TCR beta genes. The Illumina HiSeq System was used to sequence the amplified TCR beta libraries as 87-base-pair reads. Processing in the source paper ran as follows. A later analysis tallied around 80 million unique TCR beta chains across the 666 repertoires, and about 10 million of those chains were shared by two or more donors. Raw reads were error-corrected and collapsed into unique sequences with a nearest-neighbor algorithm that merged closely related sequences to remove PCR and sequencing errors. V, D and J gene segments were assigned by aligning CDR3 sequences to IMGT reference sequences. Each retained sequence needed at least a six-nucleotide match to both a V gene segment and a J gene segment. A rearrangement counted as productive if the CDR3 had no stop codons and remained in frame with V and J, and every other rearrangement counted as non-productive. CDR3 was defined according to IMGT convention as the region running from the second conserved V-encoded cysteine to the conserved J-encoded phenylalanine. The earlier analysis of fewer than 750 of the donors excluded sequences that lacked an unambiguous match to a single V gene segment. In an earlier analysis of several hundred of the donors, a V segment was called functional when productive rearrangements were above 56.7%, and segregating when the standard deviation between donors exceeded 5%. A statistical classification framework was developed to diagnose cytomegalovirus status using the catalog of TCR beta chain sequences. V and J gene assignment, in a later analysis, came from comparing TCR nucleotide sequences with IMGT/GENE-DB human TR gene sequences. The TCRdist pipeline was used in a later analysis to assign CDR3 sequences and most-parsimonious VDJ recombination scenarios. In a later analysis, every TCR beta chain was defined by the combination of its CDR3 amino acid sequence and its V-gene family, and reads without a unique V-gene family were dropped. As a way to deal with suspected cross-contamination and a sequencing artifact, a later analysis dropped under 600 nucleotide sequences that were highly shared and had low generation probability. In a later analysis, a clonal expansion index for each public chain was calculated from normalized within-repertoire ranks of inferred template counts. A later analysis computed generation probabilities with a VDJ recombination model fitted to out-of-frame rearrangements, and checked the results against IGoR. A later analysis scored TCR-TCR, TCR-HLA and TCR-CMV co-occurrence with hypergeometric tests, applying a repertoire-size bias correction to TCR pairs. A later analysis estimated false discovery rates by permuting HLA or CMV assignments 20 times. In a later analysis, co-occurring TCRs were grouped using DBSCAN, with TCRdist sequence similarity added in when clustering inside HLA-allele-positive subsets. For co-occurrence clustering, repertoires with fewer than 30,000 or more than 120,000 public chains were excluded, along with five or six repertoires with anomalous nucleotide sharing. Held by TCRdb, this immuneACCESS table contains in-frame sequences only and omits some clones. Under half of the omission traces to an unresolved V gene where checked; the cause of the rest is unknown. The V and J calls and clone size are taken from that table; D and trimming were inferred from the DNA. The sample table lists approximately 140,000 clones, approximately 80% of them with a count of one. Less than 7.5% of the sample is taken by the ten largest.

The research as a whole found: Because the 87-base-pair reads could not distinguish some IMGT-functional V segments, including TRBV6-2 and TRBV6-3, those segments were excluded. Compared with the roughly 670-donor mean, donors in an Asian-associated ancestry cluster had fewer N-insertions in productive TCRs, according to a later genetic analysis. At a false discovery rate of 0.05, a later analysis linked 15,000 to 20,000 TCR beta sequences to specific HLA alleles. Because HLA typing was missing for some donors at each locus, association tests included only the typed subset. CMV serostatus was the only immune exposure information available for the cohort. A later analysis found that HLA-associated TCR beta chains were more clonally expanded and had lower generation probabilities than equally common non-associated chains. A later analysis found that TCR association rates varied across HLA loci, with DRB1 alleles showing the most associated TCRs and HLA-C alleles the fewest. In a later genetic analysis, a missense DCLRE1C variant was associated with V-gene and J-gene trimming of TCR beta chains, and the association was replicated in an independent cohort. A further reported finding was that TCR beta sequences accurately predicted the HLA-A and HLA-B alleles for most subjects in the first cohort. A total of 164 TCR beta chains were listed by the study as associated with cytomegalovirus. Assigning TCR associations to individual alleles was difficult when HLA alleles, especially DR and DQ, strongly co-occurred. The authors suggested that the approach could potentially be generalized to other disease states and immunological phenotypes. A group of highly shared sequence variants was considered likely to be a technical artifact of the sequencing pipeline. Most CMV-associated TCR beta chains appeared to be HLA-restricted in a later analysis, and the HLA associations seemed to be driven largely by CMV exposure. The earlier analysis of approximately 560 of the donors excluded some 15 rarely observed V segments, including chromosome 9 orphons, because counts were too low. In an earlier analysis of some 640 of the donors, most TCR beta V segments were observed in productive rearrangements about 87% or about 30% of the time, broadly matching IMGT annotations. Correlated functional status among segregating V segments might be attributable to linkage disequilibrium, but an unknown experimental factor could not be ruled out. In both the original and validation cohorts, the classifier was reported to diagnose cytomegalovirus status with high specificity and sensitivity. Sequencing depth was assumed to be roughly uniform across donors in the presence/absence analyses, though that assumption may not hold. According to a later analysis, parvovirus B19, influenza, CMV and Epstein-Barr virus appeared linked to several top co-occurrence clusters. Across donors, most TCR sequences were observed very rarely, whereas some public TCRs were present in many individuals. In vitro tests confirmed that a few of the cytomegalovirus-associated TCR beta chains recognize cytomegalovirus antigens. Only TCR beta chains were sequenced in this cohort, and the absence of alpha or paired-chain data limited detectable features.

The clonotype was recovered from a woman in her thirties or forties in good health and CMV-seropositive. The material sequenced was PBMCs. Here the chain combines TRBV10-3 and TRBJ2-2, with 9 bases aligning to TRBD1. The base sequence is TGTGCCATCAGAAGACTCATGGGACAGGGCGGGAGAGACGCCGGGGAGCTGTTTTTT. It codes for CAIRRLMGQGGRDAGELFF.